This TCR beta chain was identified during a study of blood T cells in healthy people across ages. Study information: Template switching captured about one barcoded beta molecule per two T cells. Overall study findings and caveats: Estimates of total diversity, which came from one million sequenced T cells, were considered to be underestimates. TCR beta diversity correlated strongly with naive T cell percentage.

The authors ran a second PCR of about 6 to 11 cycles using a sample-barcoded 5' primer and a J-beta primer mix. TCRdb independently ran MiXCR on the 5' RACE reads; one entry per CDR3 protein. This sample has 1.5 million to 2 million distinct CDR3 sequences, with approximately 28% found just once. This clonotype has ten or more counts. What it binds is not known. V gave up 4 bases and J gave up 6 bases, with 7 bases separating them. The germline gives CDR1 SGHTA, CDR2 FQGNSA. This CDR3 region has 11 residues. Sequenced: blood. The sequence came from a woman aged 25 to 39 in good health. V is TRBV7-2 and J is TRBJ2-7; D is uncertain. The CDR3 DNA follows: TGTGCCAGCAGCTCTATTTCCGAGCAGTACTTC. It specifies CASSSISEQYF.